This T cell receptor beta chain was identified during a study of cytomegalovirus exposure and HLA in healthy donors. PCR used 60 Vbeta primers and 13 Jbeta primers. TCRdb keeps only in-frame clones here, not all; method: immunoSEQ multiplex PCR. This sample carries about 110,000 clones, around 71% of them seen once, and the ten largest clones take less than 0.95%. This CDR3 spans 15 amino acids. In germline, CDR1 is MNHNS, CDR2 SASEGT. J lost 0 bases, V lost 6 bases, and 7 bases had no gene match. Each donor was healthy, and each was a bone marrow donor. This clone is labeled as medium-sized. The V call is TRBV6-1, the J call TRBJ1-1; 7 nucleotides agree with TRBD1. The sequence came from a boy aged 5-17 years in good health and CMV-seronegative. Sequenced material: PBMCs. CDR3 in amino acids: CASRAQGQLNTEAFF. The DNA of the CDR3 is TGTGCCAGCAGGGCTCAGGGACAGTTGAACACTGAAGCTTTCTTT.